These 8 T cell receptor beta chains were all obtained from the same sample, sequenced in a study of OX40 agonist ivuxolimab in advanced cancers. Profiling relied on immunoSEQ multiplex PCR, and the TCRdb table lists in-frame clones only, not all of them. The table records approximately 77,000 clones, more than 80% of them present only once. The sequenced sample was CD4+ or CD8+ T cells sorted from blood, obtained in a trial of the OX40 agonist ivuxolimab. The receptor set was obtained from an adult with an advanced solid tumor such as melanoma, head and neck, liver or kidney cancer.

V gene TRBV6-6 combines with J gene TRBJ1-2; D is possibly TRBD1 (6 bases). Germline lookup yields CDR1 MNHNY and CDR2 SVGAGI (reference sequence). CDR3 length equals 13 residues. Trimming shortened V by 3 bases and J by 5 bases, and 10 bases separated the two germline ends. This chain's CDR3 is CASSYQGQYGYTF. Written as DNA, the CDR3 is TGTGCCAGCAGTTATCAGGGGCAGTATGGCTACACCTTC.

This rearrangement joins TRBV6-6 to TRBJ1-3; D might be TRBD1 (6 bases). This CDR3 has 15 residues. The germline CDR1 and CDR2 sequences are MNHNY and SVGAGI (reference sequence). The V end was cut by 4 bases, the J end by 4 bases, with 14 bases between. The CDR3 region has the DNA TGTGCCAGCAGTTCGGGGGGGCGTTTAGGAAACACCATATATTTT. Its protein is CASSSGGRLGNTIYF.

The chain has TRBV5-1 and TRBJ1-2, with TRBD1 matching 9 bases. CDR1 is SGHRS and CDR2 is YFSETQ in the germline V gene. CDR3 length: 16 amino acids. The ends lost 0 bases at V and 4 bases at J; junction bases unmatched: 7. This chain's CDR3 is CASSLAPGQGAYGYTF. The CDR3 DNA reads TGCGCCAGCAGCTTGGCGCCGGGACAGGGAGCCTATGGCTACACCTTC. Full variable domain (remainder filled in from reference TRBV5-1 and TRBJ1-2): KAGVTQTPRYLIKTRGQQVTLSCSPISGHRSVSWYQQTPGQGLQFLFEYFSETQRNKGNFPGRFSGRQFSNSRSEMNVSTLELGDSALYLCASSLAPGQGAYGYTFGSGTRLTVV.

V usage is TRBV5-1 and J usage is TRBJ2-7; D unclear. The V and J ends lost 4 bases and 2 bases respectively, with 10 bases between them. The CDR3 totals 13 residues. Germline-derived CDR1 and CDR2 are SGHRS and YFSETQ. The CDR3 here is CASSPKPAYEQYF. DNA of the CDR3: TGCGCCAGCAGCCCTAAACCGGCCTACGAGCAGTACTTC.

This chain connects TRBV6-5 to TRBJ2-2; D perhaps matches TRBD1 (5 bases). The CDR3 length is 14 residues. Per the germline V gene, CDR1 is MNHEY and CDR2 is SVGAGI. V lost 6 bases to trimming and J lost 3 bases, with 11 bases between them. Here the CDR3 DNA reads TGTGCCAGCAGGGGGCGCAGAGACACCGGGGAGCTGTTTTTT. This gives the protein CASRGRRDTGELFF.

The V gene is TRBV10-3, the J gene TRBJ1-2, with D maybe TRBD1 (5 bases). CDR3 length: 15 residues. Trimming took 2 bases from V and 0 from J, leaving 10 bases between them. The V gene's germline CDR1 is ENHRY and CDR2 SYGVKD. CDR3 coding DNA: TGTGCCATCAGTGAGGGCAGGGCGGCTAACTATGGCTACACCTTC. As protein: CAISEGRAANYGYTF.

The chain recombines TRBV28 with TRBJ1-4; no clear D. The CDR3 covers 12 residues. The V and J ends lost 6 bases and 8 bases respectively, with 10 bases between them. Per germline, CDR1 MDHEN and CDR2 SYDVKM. The CDR3 bases are TGTGCCAGCAGAGTGATGGGCGAAAAACTGTTTTTT. Amino acid sequence: CASRVMGEKLFF.

The table lists this clone with a count of one. J is TRBJ2-7 and V is TRBV4-1, with D possibly matching TRBD1 (6 bases). Germline-derived CDR1 and CDR2 are MGHRA and YSYEKL. V was shortened by 0 bases and J by 2 bases, with 17 bases between the two germline ends. The CDR3 consists of 17 residues. The DNA for the CDR3 is TGCGCCAGCAGCCAAGAGGGCTCGTACAGGGTGACCTACGAGCAGTACTTC. Its translation is CASSQEGSYRVTYEQYF.